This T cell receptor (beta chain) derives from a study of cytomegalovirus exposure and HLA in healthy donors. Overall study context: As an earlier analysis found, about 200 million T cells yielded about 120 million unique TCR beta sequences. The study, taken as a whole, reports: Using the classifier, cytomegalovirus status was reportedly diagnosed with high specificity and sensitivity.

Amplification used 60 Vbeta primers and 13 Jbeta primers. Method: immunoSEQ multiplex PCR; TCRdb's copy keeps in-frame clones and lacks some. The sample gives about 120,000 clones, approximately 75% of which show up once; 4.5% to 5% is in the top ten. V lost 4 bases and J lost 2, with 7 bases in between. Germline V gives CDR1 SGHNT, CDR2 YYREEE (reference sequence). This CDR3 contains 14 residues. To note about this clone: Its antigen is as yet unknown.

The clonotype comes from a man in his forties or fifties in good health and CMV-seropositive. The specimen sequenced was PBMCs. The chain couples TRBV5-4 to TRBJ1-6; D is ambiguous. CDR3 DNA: TGTGCCAGCAGCGGGCCGCCCTATAATTCACCCCTCCACTTT. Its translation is CASSGPPYNSPLHF.